This T cell receptor beta chain was captured by sequencing in a study of human T cells and chemical hapten exposure. The time point denotes: patch test 2, 6 weeks after DPC sensitization. As to treatment: therapeutic diphenylcyclopropenone sensitization with weekly scalp DPC. Whole blood, unfractionated, served as the material for total RNA extraction. This clonotype was observed at least ten times. TCRdb used MiXCR to reprocess the RACE reads, holding one entry per CDR3 protein. The profile shows 35,000 to 55,000 distinct CDR3 sequences, roughly a tenth of them singletons. The receptor was derived from a woman aged 25 to 39 with alopecia areata. Some clones in this sample may be carry-over from other donors' samples. The specimen comprised whole blood, sampled in connection with sensitization to the hapten diphenylcyclopropenone (DPC).

CDR3 in DNA: TGTGCCAGCAGGAGCGGGGGGTCCTCCTACGAGCAGTACTTC. Residues: CASRSGGSSYEQYF. V gene TRBV7-2 combines with J gene TRBJ2-7; TRBD2 agrees at 9 bases. CDR1 SGHTA and CDR2 FQGNSA come from the germline V gene. The CDR3 is 14 residues long. V shed 6 bases, J shed 0 bases, and the junction held 3 bases outside the gene matches.